Below, 9 T cell receptor beta chains from the same sample are listed, as sequenced in a study of cytomegalovirus exposure and HLA in healthy donors. This PCR relied on a set of 60 Vbeta primers and 13 Jbeta primers. Profiled with immunoSEQ multiplex PCR; TCRdb holds only in-frame clones, not every one. This table has 200,000 to 250,000 clones, 70% to 85% appearing once. Sequenced: PBMCs. The receptors come from a woman aged 40 to 50 in good health and CMV-seronegative.

The CDR3 loop is CASREPTEAFF. Written as DNA, the CDR3 is TGTGCCAGCAGGGAGCCCACTGAAGCTTTCTTT. The rearrangement uses TRBV7-9 and TRBJ1-1, with no clear D. Trimming left V 6 bases short and J 4 bases short, with 6 bases between. The CDR3 spans 11 residues. Per germline, CDR1 SEHNR and CDR2 FQNEAQ (reference sequence).

The rearrangement uses TRBV18 and TRBJ1-1; weak D call: TRBD1 (5 bases). CDR1 KGHSH and CDR2 LQKENI come from the germline V gene. The germline V and J ends were trimmed by 3 bases and 1 base, with 21 bases remaining between them. The CDR3 is made up of 18 amino acids. The CDR3: CASSPTPNFREENTEAFF. As DNA, the CDR3 is TGTGCCAGCTCACCGACCCCTAACTTCAGGGAGGAGAACACTGAAGCTTTCTTT.

This clone was seen just once. The chain uses TRBV7-2 and TRBJ2-5; 11 nucleotides agree with TRBD1. Trimming cost V 4 bases and J 5 bases; bases outside gene matches: 6. Germline V lookup: CDR1 SGHTA, CDR2 FQGNSA. The CDR3 has 15 amino acids. The CDR3 is CASSWDRGGWETQYF. The CDR3 nucleotides read TGTGCCAGCAGCTGGGACAGGGGGGGGTGGGAGACCCAGTACTTC.

This rearrangement joins TRBV9 to TRBJ1-1; D gene uncertain. Trimming shortened V by 0 bases and J by 0 bases, and 9 bases separated the two germline ends. Germline lookup yields CDR1 SGDLS and CDR2 YYNGEE. CDR3 length: 15 residues. The chain's CDR3 is CASSVGINMNTEAFF. For the CDR3, the DNA is TGTGCCAGCAGCGTAGGTATAAACATGAACACTGAAGCTTTCTTT. Combining the CDR3 with reference TRBV9 and TRBJ1-1 gives the whole variable domain DSGVTQTPKHLITATGQRVTLRCSPRSGDLSVYWYQQSLDQGLQFLIQYYNGEERAKGNILERFSAQQFPDLHSELNLSSLELGDSALYFCASSVGINMNTEAFFGQGTRLTVV.

A few counts support this clone. The J gene is TRBJ2-7, the V gene TRBV7-9; a possible D gene is TRBD1 (5 bases). Germline V CDR1 and CDR2: SEHNR, FQNEAQ (reference sequence). V lost 2 bases and J lost 1, with 12 bases in between. The CDR3 contains 15 residues. This chain's CDR3 is CASSLRDRSSYEQYF. CDR3 DNA sequence: TGTGCCAGCAGCTTACGCGACAGATCATCCTACGAGCAGTACTTC.

This clone was seen more than once but under ten times. The rearrangement joins TRBV5-6 to TRBJ2-1; D is undetermined. There are 16 residues in the CDR3. V lost 4 bases and J lost 0, with 14 bases in between. In germline, CDR1 is SGHDT, CDR2 YYEEEE. The CDR3 loop is CASSPPWLSSYNEQFF. DNA for the CDR3: TGTGCCAGCAGCCCCCCATGGCTCAGCTCCTACAATGAGCAGTTCTTC. Combining the CDR3 with reference TRBV5-6 and TRBJ2-1 gives the whole variable domain DAGVTQSPTHLIKTRGQQVTLRCSPKSGHDTVSWYQQALGQGPQFIFQYYEEEERQRGNFPDRFSGHQFPNYSSELNVNALLLGDSALYLCASSPPWLSSYNEQFFGPGTRLTVL.

The chain couples TRBV11-3 to TRBJ2-7, with TRBD1 as a possible D gene (5 bases). Trimming removed 5 bases at V and 6 bases at J, with 14 bases between. Per germline, CDR1 SGHNT and CDR2 YENEEA. The CDR3 has 13 amino acids. The CDR3 coding sequence is TGTGCCAGCAGCGAAACGGCAGGGTCCGAGCAGTACTTC. It codes for CASSETAGSEQYF.

The V and J genes are TRBV15 and TRBJ1-2; possible D gene TRBD1, 6 bases. Between the trimmed V and J ends, which lost 6 bases and 8 bases, there was a span of 22 bases. Germline CDR1 reads LNHNV; CDR2 reads YYDKDF (reference sequence). The CDR3 has 15 amino acids. The CDR3 DNA is TGTGCCACCAGAAGCGGAGGACAGAGCAAAGAGGGCTACACCTTC. This translates into CATRSGGQSKEGYTF. Based on the CDR3 plus reference TRBV15 and TRBJ1-2, the full variable domain is DAMVIQNPRYQVTQFGKPVTLSCSQTLNHNVMYWYQQKSSQAPKLLFHYYDKDFNNEADTPDNFQSRRPNTSFCFLDIRSPGLGDTAMYLCATRSGGQSKEGYTFGSGTRLTVV.

The chain combines TRBV29-1 with TRBJ2-5, with TRBD2 matching 7 bases. The length of the CDR3 is 13 residues. Trimming at V came to 3 bases and at J to 5 bases, leaving 6 bases not matched to a gene. Per germline, CDR1 SQVTM and CDR2 ANQGSEA. DNA for the CDR3: TGCAGCGTTGACCGCGGGGGAAGGGAGACCCAGTACTTC. Its protein is CSVDRGGRETQYF. Filled out from reference TRBV29-1 and TRBJ2-5, the complete variable domain reads SAVISQKPSRDICQRGTSLTIQCQVDSQVTMMFWYRQQPGQSLTLIATANQGSEATYESGFVIDKFPISRPNLTFSTLTVSNMSPEDSSIYLCSVDRGGRETQYFGPGTRLLVL.